This record concerns one T cell receptor beta chain sequence. Its antigen is as yet unknown. These data are taken from a study of a mutant IDH1 vaccine in newly diagnosed glioma. Notes on the study in general: Top peripheral T cell clonotype shifts appeared unrelated to pseudoprogression.

Sequencing used immunoSEQ multiplex PCR; TCRdb keeps in-frame clones, though not all of them. The sample carries approximately 35,000 clones, approximately 88% recorded once. With V trimmed by 3 bases and J by 8 bases, 11 bases remained unmatched. The CDR3 extends over 16 amino acids. In germline, CDR1 is KGHSH, CDR2 LQKENI. Time point meaning: week 23, last vaccination. A single vaccine dose contained 300 ug of mutant IDH1 20-mer peptide, and topical imiquimod was used with it. This clonotype was obtained from a man aged 35-49 years with glioma. Sequenced here: PBMCs, sampled from a glioma patient whose treatment included an IDH1 peptide vaccine. This sequence joins TRBV18 and TRBJ1-3, with 9 bases matching TRBD1. The CDR3 region is CASSPGQGKLVYTIYF. The CDR3 bases are TGTGCCAGCTCACCCGGACAGGGGAAGTTGGTGTACACCATATATTTT.